The 22 T cell receptor beta chains presented below share a single source sample, sequenced in a study of T cells in Graves' hyperthyroidism and ophthalmopathy. TCR beta CDR3 regions were amplified from RNA. The HTBI primer set was used in a first-round RT-PCR of the TCR CDR3. MiXCR, run by TCRdb on the multiplex PCR reads, gives a single entry per CDR3 protein. The sample includes 330,000 or so distinct CDR3 sequences, less than 20% of them seen just once. Sequencing was carried out using blood. Receptors originate from a middle-aged man with Graves' ophthalmopathy.

This clonotype was counted many times. The chain employs TRBV30 and TRBJ1-4; 7 positions match TRBD1. This CDR3 has 14 residues. In germline, CDR1 is GTSNPN, CDR2 SVGIG (reference sequence). V gave up 0 bases and J gave up 3 bases; unmatched junction bases: 1. The CDR3 loop reads CAWSVRGPNEKLFF. The CDR3 DNA follows: TGTGCCTGGAGTGTAAGGGGGCCTAATGAAAAACTGTTTTTT.

In this sample, this clonotype turned up many times. The rearrangement joins TRBV2 to TRBJ2-1, with TRBD2 matching over 7 bases. J gave up 1 base and V 5 bases, and 2 bases lay outside the gene matches. CDR3 length: 14 residues. Germline CDR1 is SNHLY and CDR2 is FYNNEI. CDR3 bases: TGTGCCAGCAGTCCGCGGGGGTCCTACAATGAGCAGTTCTTC. Translation gives CASSPRGSYNEQFF.

This clonotype has a count of ten or more. The gene calls are TRBV5-1 and TRBJ1-6, with TRBD1 identical over 7 bases. Germline CDR1 is SGHRS and CDR2 is YFSETQ. V lost 4 bases to trimming and J lost 5 bases; unmatched junction nucleotides: 9. CDR3 length: 16 amino acids. In nucleotides, the CDR3 is TGCGCCAGCAGCCTCGGAGCCGGGACAGATAATTCACCCCTCCACTTT. Its protein is CASSLGAGTDNSPLHF.

This clonotype was detected ten times or more. This chain connects TRBV2 to TRBJ2-7; TRBD1 matches at 7 bases. V shed 6 bases and J 4 bases; nucleotides not matched to a gene: 9. From germline, CDR1 is SNHLY and CDR2 FYNNEI. The CDR3 has 14 residues. The CDR3 coding sequence is TGTGCCAGCAGCCTAACAGGGGTGGGTTACGAGCAGTACTTC. This sequence encodes CASSLTGVGYEQYF. The whole variable domain, filled in from reference TRBV2 and TRBJ2-7, reads EPEVTQTPSHQVTQMGQEVILRCVPISNHLYFYWYRQILGQKVEFLVSFYNNEISEKSEIFDDQFSVERPDGSNFTLKIRSTKLEDSAMYFCASSLTGVGYEQYFGPGTRLTVT.

The chain recombines TRBV5-4 with TRBJ2-1; TRBD2 agrees at 12 bases. From germline, CDR1 is SGHNT and CDR2 YYREEE (reference sequence). With V trimmed by 3 bases and J by 14 bases, 12 bases remained unmatched. The length of the CDR3 is 15 residues. In DNA, the CDR3 is TGTGCCAGCAGCTCCGAAAAACTAGCGGGAGGAAGGGAGTTCTTC. It encodes CASSSEKLAGGREFF.

In this sample, this clonotype turned up many times. V gene TRBV4-2 combines with J gene TRBJ1-2, with TRBD1 matching 7 bases. The V segment lost 0 bases and the J segment 2 bases; nucleotides outside the gene matches: 6. CDR1 LGHNA and CDR2 YNFKEQ come from the germline V gene. The CDR3 runs to 16 residues. In DNA, the CDR3 is TGTGCCAGCAGCCAAGATATAACAGGGGTGAACTATGGCTACACCTTC. Residues: CASSQDITGVNYGYTF.

The chain carries TRBV6-1 and TRBJ2-7; possible D gene TRBD1, 5 bases. This CDR3 spans 13 amino acids. V lost 9 bases to trimming and J lost 6 bases, with 18 bases between them. Germline CDR1 MNHNS, CDR2 SASEGT. As DNA, the CDR3 is TGTGCCAGTAAAAGTGGGGCCATTGCCGAGCAGTACTTC. Its protein product is CASKSGAIAEQYF.

In this sample, this clonotype turned up a few times. This rearrangement joins TRBV5-4 to TRBJ2-4; 8 bases agree with TRBD1. V was pared by 4 bases and J by 7 bases, with 10 bases of the junction left unmatched. The CDR3 loop spans 15 amino acids. Germline CDR1 is SGHNT and CDR2 is YYREEE (reference sequence). The CDR3 DNA is TGTGCCAGCAGCCCCTCACAGGGGGAGTATAACATTCAGTACTTC. Amino acids: CASSPSQGEYNIQYF.

The chain employs TRBV2 and TRBJ1-2; 9 positions match TRBD1. This CDR3 region has 14 residues. V dropped 4 bases and J dropped 4; count of bases not matched to a gene: 4. Germline lookup yields CDR1 SNHLY and CDR2 FYNNEI. The CDR3 sequence: CASSVGQGLYGYTF. CDR3 in DNA: TGTGCCAGCAGTGTGGGACAGGGCCTCTATGGCTACACCTTC.

This clonotype has more than one count but fewer than ten. The chain couples TRBV6-1 to TRBJ2-7, with 7 bases matching TRBD2. CDR3 length: 15 residues. Germline CDR1 MNHNS, CDR2 SASEGT. With V trimmed by 5 bases and J by 3 bases, 10 bases remained unmatched. The CDR3 nucleotides read TGTGCCAGCAGTTACGCGCTCGGGGGGAACTACGAGCAGTACTTC. Its translation: CASSYALGGNYEQYF.

CDR3 protein: CASSQDQPQHF. CDR3 nucleotide sequence: TGTGCCTCCAGCCAAGATCAGCCCCAGCATTTT. The V and J genes are TRBV12-3 or TRBV12-4 and TRBJ1-5; D is unresolved. Deletions cut 11 bases from V and 5 bases from J, with 10 bases between. The CDR3 contains 11 residues.

The sample holds many counts of this clonotype. The chain combines TRBV12-3 or TRBV12-4 with TRBJ2-7, with a possible D match to TRBD1 (5 bases). This CDR3 spans 12 amino acids. V gave up 3 bases and J gave up 5 bases, with 8 bases separating them. DNA for the CDR3: TGTGCCAGCAGTTTCAGGGCGAACGAGCAGTACTTC. This encodes CASSFRANEQYF.

The genes are TRBV24-1 and TRBJ2-3; D might be TRBD2 (5 bases). Deletions cut 1 base from V and 6 bases from J, with 13 bases between. CDR1 is KGHDR and CDR2 is SFDVKD in the germline V gene. CDR3 size: 15 residues. The CDR3 DNA reads as TGTGCCACCAGTGATTTTCCGGGAAGGGCGGATACGCAGTATTTT. Protein: CATSDFPGRADTQYF.

This chain connects TRBV10-3 to TRBJ2-7; 9 nucleotides line up with TRBD2. The CDR3 has 12 amino acids. V lost 11 bases, J lost 7 bases, and 9 bases stayed unmatched. CDR1 is ENHRY, CDR2 SYGVKD, per germline. The CDR3 loop reads CAVSREGREQYF. The CDR3 coding sequence is TGTGCCGTCTCGCGGGAGGGCCGGGAGCAGTACTTC.

The CDR3 nucleotides read TGTGCCAGCAGCAGGGACTCCAAGCAGTTCTTC. This sequence encodes CASSRDSKQFF. The J gene is TRBJ2-1, the V gene TRBV5-4; D possibly corresponds to TRBD2 (6 bases). With 4 bases removed from V and 11 bases from J, the gap between germline ends came to 10 bases. This CDR3 comprises 11 residues. CDR1 is SGHNT, CDR2 YYREEE, per germline (reference sequence).

The V and J genes are TRBV24-1 and TRBJ2-2; no reliable D call. Germline V lookup: CDR1 KGHDR, CDR2 SFDVKD. The germline V and J ends were trimmed by 7 bases and 6 bases, with 8 bases remaining between them. This CDR3 spans 12 amino acids. CDR3 DNA: TGTGCCACCAGAAAGGGCGCCGGGGAGCTGTTTTTT. This encodes CATRKGAGELFF.

DNA of the CDR3: TGCGCCAGCAGTGATGTTGGACAGGGGGCCAAAAACATTCAGTACTTC. Amino acid sequence: CASSDVGQGAKNIQYF. The chain recombines TRBV10-2 with TRBJ2-4, with 9 nucleotides matching TRBD1. Germline CDR1 WSHSY, CDR2 SAAADI. The J segment lost 1 base and the V segment lost 3 bases, leaving 4 bases of the junction unmatched. The CDR3 contains 16 residues.

This clonotype was found a few times. The V call is TRBV7-8, the J call TRBJ1-4; TRBD1 aligns across 8 bases. Germline assignment: CDR1 SGHVS and CDR2 FQNEAQ. This CDR3 has 17 amino acids. Unmatched junction bases numbered 6, after V lost 1 base and J lost 2 bases. The CDR3 DNA follows: TGTGCCAGCAGCTTAGGGACAGGGTTGTCTACTAATGAAAAACTGTTTTTT. Amino acid sequence: CASSLGTGLSTNEKLFF.

The V and J genes are TRBV20-1 and TRBJ2-1; perhaps TRBD2 as D (5 bases). The germline gives CDR1 DFQATT, CDR2 SNEGSKA (reference sequence). The length of the CDR3 is 14 residues. Trimming pared 2 bases from V and 5 bases from J, leaving 13 bases between. CDR3 sequence reads: CSARPPTTNNEQFF. In DNA form, the CDR3 reads TGCAGTGCTAGACCCCCGACTACCAACAATGAGCAGTTCTTC.

This sequence joins TRBV28 and TRBJ1-1; TRBD1 might be the D (5 bases). V dropped 5 bases and J dropped 4 bases, with 11 bases sitting between them. Germline CDR1 MDHEN, CDR2 SYDVKM. This CDR3 is 13 amino acids long. For the CDR3, the DNA is TGTGCCAGCAGTACGCCAGGGTTCACTGAAGCTTTCTTT. It is translated as CASSTPGFTEAFF.

This chain connects TRBV12-3 or TRBV12-4 to TRBJ2-3; 11 bases match TRBD2. The V gene end was trimmed by 6 bases and the J gene end by 2 bases; junction bases not matched to a gene: 7. This CDR3 is 16 amino acids long. The CDR3 DNA is TGTGCCAGCAGCCTAGGGACTAGCGGTTTCACAGATACGCAGTATTTT. Translating gives CASSLGTSGFTDTQYF.

This clonotype was seen many times. The chain carries TRBV5-5 and TRBJ1-1; TRBD1 matches at 9 bases. With V trimmed by 3 bases and J by 6 bases, 9 bases remained unmatched. The germline V gene encodes CDR1 SGHKS and CDR2 YYEKEE (reference sequence). This CDR3 is built from 15 residues. DNA for the CDR3: TGTGCCAGCAGCTCCCGGGACAGGGTGGCCCCTGAAGCTTTCTTT. The encoded protein is CASSSRDRVAPEAFF.